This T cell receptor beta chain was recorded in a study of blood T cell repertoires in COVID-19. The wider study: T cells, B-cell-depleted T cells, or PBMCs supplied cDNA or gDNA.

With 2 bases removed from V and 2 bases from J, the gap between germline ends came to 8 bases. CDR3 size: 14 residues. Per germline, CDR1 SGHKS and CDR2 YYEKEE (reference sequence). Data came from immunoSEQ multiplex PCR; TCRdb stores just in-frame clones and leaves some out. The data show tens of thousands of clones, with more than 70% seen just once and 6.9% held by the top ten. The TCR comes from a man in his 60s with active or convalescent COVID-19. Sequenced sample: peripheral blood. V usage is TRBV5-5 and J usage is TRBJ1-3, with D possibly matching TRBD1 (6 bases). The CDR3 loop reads CASSFGTTGNTIYF. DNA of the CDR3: TGTGCCAGCAGCTTCGGGACAACTGGAAACACCATATATTTT.